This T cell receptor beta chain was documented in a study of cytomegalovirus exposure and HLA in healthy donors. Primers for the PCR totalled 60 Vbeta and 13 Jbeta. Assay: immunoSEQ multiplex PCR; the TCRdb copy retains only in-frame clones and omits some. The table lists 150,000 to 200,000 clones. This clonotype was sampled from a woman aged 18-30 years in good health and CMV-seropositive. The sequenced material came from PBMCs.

The CDR3 region has the DNA TGTGCCAGCAGTCCTCAGGTCCTGAACACTGAAGCTTTCTTT. Amino acids: CASSPQVLNTEAFF. V is TRBV2 and J is TRBJ1-1, with D unclear. The CDR3 runs to 14 residues. Trimming took off 5 bases at V and 0 bases at J, with 10 bases between the two ends. Germline CDR1 SNHLY, CDR2 FYNNEI.